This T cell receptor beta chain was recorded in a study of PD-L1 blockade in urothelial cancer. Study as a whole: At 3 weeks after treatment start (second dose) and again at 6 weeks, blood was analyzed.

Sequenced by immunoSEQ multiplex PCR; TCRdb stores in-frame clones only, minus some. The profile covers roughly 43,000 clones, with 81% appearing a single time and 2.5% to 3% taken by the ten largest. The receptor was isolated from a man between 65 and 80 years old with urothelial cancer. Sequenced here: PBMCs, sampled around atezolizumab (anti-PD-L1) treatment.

The CDR3 coding sequence is TGTGCCATCAAGGGCAGGGGCGACGAGCAGTACTTC. Translating gives CAIKGRGDEQYF. This chain uses TRBV10-3 with TRBJ2-7; D is perhaps TRBD1 (6 bases). Germline V lookup: CDR1 ENHRY, CDR2 SYGVKD. The CDR3 spans 12 residues. Trimming removed 7 bases from V and 5 bases from J, with 12 bases in between.